These T cell receptor beta chains were read from a single sample in a study of shared clonotypes between healthy human individuals. Sequencing used immunoSEQ multiplex PCR; TCRdb keeps in-frame clones, though not all of them. Among approximately 2.5 million clones, around nine tenths were seen once, and the ten largest hold around 0.15%. Sequencing input: naive CD4+ T cells sorted from blood. These receptors all stem from a young man in good health. Each CDR3 is given with its conserved first and last residue. D genes are given only for firm matches. Rows give clone size only sometimes, using once, few, many, or a class for an expanded clone.

TRBJ2-7,TRBV19,TRBD2,NA,TGTGCCAGTAGTTTCAGCGGGGAGGCATACGAGCAGTACTTC,CASSFSGEAYEQYF
TRBJ2-1,TRBV4-2,TRBD2,once,TGTGCCAGCAGCCAAGTGCTAGCGGGCTACAATGAGCAGTTCTTC,CASSQVLAGYNEQFF
TRBJ1-3,TRBV6-1,NA,NA,TGTGCCAGCAGTGGGACATACGGAAACACCATATATTTT,CASSGTYGNTIYF
TRBJ1-1,TRBV19,NA,NA,TGTGCCAGTAGTATAGATCTGGCAGCTAACACTGAAGCTTTCTTT,CASSIDLAANTEAFF
TRBJ2-5,TRBV7-2,TRBD2,NA,TGTGCCAGCGGACTAGCGGTTCAAGAGACCCAGTACTTC,CASGLAVQETQYF
TRBJ1-3,TRBV7-2,NA,once,TGTGCCAGCAGCCCTGGGCCGGCGCTGAACTCTGGAAACACCATATATTTT,CASSPGPALNSGNTIYF
TRBJ2-1,TRBV5-4,NA,NA,TGTGCCAGCAGCCCCGGCGACAGCGGCGAAGGGGAAGAGCAGTTCTTC,CASSPGDSGEGEEQFF
TRBJ2-7,TRBV27,TRBD1,NA,TGTGCCAGCAGTCCCCGACAGGGCCCCTACGAGCAGTACTTC,CASSPRQGPYEQYF
TRBJ1-5,TRBV28,NA,NA,TGTGCCAGCAGTTTAGGCGGAGGGGCAGGGCGCCGCAATCAGCCCCAGCATTTT,CASSLGGGAGRRNQPQHF
TRBJ2-7,TRBV6-1,NA,NA,TGTGCCAGCAGTGAAAGGCAGGGAACCTACGAGCAGTACTTC,CASSERQGTYEQYF
TRBJ1-1,TRBV28,NA,NA,TGTGCCAGCAGTGGGGCGCCCCACACTGAAGCTTTCTTT,CASSGAPHTEAFF
TRBJ2-3,TRBV28,NA,NA,TGTGCCAGCAGTGGGGCAGCCAAAGGCACAGATACGCAGTATTTT,CASSGAAKGTDTQYF
TRBJ1-4,TRBV11-2,TRBD1,once,TGTGCCAGCAGCCCCTCACCGGGACAGGTTTCGAGGAAACTGTTTTTT,CASSPSPGQVSRKLFF
TRBJ1-4,TRBV9,NA,NA,TGTGCCAGCAGCGTAGTGCCAGCCCCTAATGAAAAACTGTTTTTT,CASSVVPAPNEKLFF
TRBJ1-5,TRBV5-1,TRBD1,NA,TGCGCCAGCAGCAGAGGGACAGGGGGCAATCAGCCCCAGCATTTT,CASSRGTGGNQPQHF
TRBJ2-7,TRBV7-2,TRBD2,NA,TGTGCCAGCAGCTCACCGGGACTAGCTGGCTACGAGCAGTACTTC,CASSSPGLAGYEQYF
TRBJ2-3,TRBV9,NA,once,TGTGCCAGCAGCGCAGGACAAATCACAGATACGCAGTATTTT,CASSAGQITDTQYF
TRBJ1-2,TRBV6-5,NA,NA,TGTGCCAGCAGTTACTCCTCCTGGCACCACTATGGCTACACCTTC,CASSYSSWHHYGYTF
TRBJ1-1,TRBV4-1,NA,NA,TGCGCCAGCAGCTTCCGACAAGAAGCTTTCTTT,CASSFRQEAFF
TRBJ2-3,TRBV18,NA,NA,TGTGCCAGCTCACCGGAGCGTACGACAGATACGCAGTATTTT,CASSPERTTDTQYF
TRBJ2-7,TRBV4-3,NA,NA,TGCGCCAGCAGCCAAGGTGGCTACGAGCAGTACTTC,CASSQGGYEQYF
TRBJ2-2,TRBV11-1,NA,NA,TGTGCCAGCAGCACCCGCGTACTAGGTAGCACCGGGGAGCTGTTTTTT,CASSTRVLGSTGELFF
TRBJ2-3,TRBV7-8,TRBD2,NA,TGTGCCAGCAGCTTAGCGGGACTAGCCACAGATACGCAGTATTTT,CASSLAGLATDTQYF
TRBJ2-1,TRBV5-1,TRBD1,NA,TGCGCCAGCAGCCTGGGACAGACTATCGACAATGAGCAGTTCTTC,CASSLGQTIDNEQFF
TRBJ2-7,TRBV10-3,TRBD2,NA,TGTGCCATCAGTACAGCTAGCGGGGGGGCCTACGAGCAGTACTTC,CAISTASGGAYEQYF
TRBJ2-3,TRBV21-1,NA,NA,TGTGCCAGCAGCAAACAGGTGGCAAGCACAGATACGCAGTATTTT,CASSKQVASTDTQYF
TRBJ2-1,TRBV7-2,NA,NA,TGTGCCAGCAGCTTAGGCCAGGGATCCTCAAATGAGCAGTTCTTC,CASSLGQGSSNEQFF
TRBJ1-6,TRBV10-2,NA,NA,TGCGCCAGCTTCGGCACAGCTTTACCCTTTAATTCACCCCTCCACTTT,CASFGTALPFNSPLHF
TRBJ2-3,TRBV5-4,NA,NA,TGTGCCAGCAGCGAGTCCGCGGTTAGCACAGATACGCAGTATTTT,CASSESAVSTDTQYF
TRBJ2-1,TRBV10-2,TRBD2,NA,TGCGCCAGCAGTGACCTCGCGGGGGGGGTCAATGAGCAGTTCTTC,CASSDLAGGVNEQFF
TRBJ2-5,TRBV25-1,TRBD2,NA,TGTGCCAGCAGACGGGGGGGCCAGTACTTC,CASRRGGQYF
TRBJ2-7,TRBV28,TRBD1,once,TGTGCCAGCAGAATAGGGACAGGGAGGCACGAGCAGTACTTC,CASRIGTGRHEQYF
TRBJ1-6,TRBV7-6,NA,NA,TGTGCCAGCAGCTTATCGGTGGGGGTCGCTTCACCCCTCCACTTT,CASSLSVGVASPLHF
TRBJ1-5,TRBV12-2,NA,few,TGTGCAAGTCGCTCCTCCGGGACAGGGACCCCCAATCAGCCCCAGCATTTT,CASRSSGTGTPNQPQHF
TRBJ2-3,TRBV6-4,TRBD2,NA,TGTGCCAACCTACGGACTAGCGGGGGGGCCGGAACAGATACGCAGTATTTT,CANLRTSGGAGTDTQYF
TRBJ1-6,TRBV27,NA,NA,TGTGCCAGCAGTTTACGACAGAATAATTCACCCCTCCACTTT,CASSLRQNNSPLHF
TRBJ2-2,TRBV4-2,NA,NA,TGTGCCAGCAGCCAAGTCGCCCTAGCGCGAACCGGGGAGCTGTTTTTT,CASSQVALARTGELFF
TRBJ1-6,TRBV21-1,NA,NA,TGTGCCAGCAGAGAATACACCCGGCGACAGAATAATTCACCCCTCCACTTT,CASREYTRRQNNSPLHF
TRBJ2-1,TRBV19,TRBD2,NA,TGTGCCAGTAGGCGGACTAGCGGGAGGGTGGGGGATGAGCAGTTCTTC,CASRRTSGRVGDEQFF
TRBJ1-3,TRBV7-9,TRBD1,few,TGTGCCAGCAGCTTAGCCAAGGGACAGTCGAACACCATATATTTT,CASSLAKGQSNTIYF
TRBJ2-5,TRBV5-1,NA,NA,TGCGCCAGCAGCTTCAGTCCAGTTCAAGAGACCCAGTACTTC,CASSFSPVQETQYF
TRBJ1-2,TRBV21-1,NA,NA,TGTGCCAGCAGCAAAAGGAGGGGGCCCCTAGCCGACTATGGCTACACCTTC,CASSKRRGPLADYGYTF
TRBJ1-2,TRBV30,NA,NA,TGTGCCTGGAGTGTACTCGGGGGTTTCGGGACCTTC,CAWSVLGGFGTF
TRBJ1-2,TRBV30,TRBD1,NA,TGTGCCTGCCTTAAGGGACAGGGGGCTGGCTACACCTTC,CACLKGQGAGYTF
TRBJ1-2,TRBV2,NA,NA,TGTGCCACCGATTATCCTACTGGCCTGGGATTCTATGGCTACACCTTC,CATDYPTGLGFYGYTF
TRBJ1-4,TRBV5-1,NA,NA,TGCGCCAGCAGCTTGGATGTGACCGGTAATGAAAAACTGTTTTTT,CASSLDVTGNEKLFF
TRBJ2-3,TRBV7-2,TRBD2,NA,TGTGCCAGCAGCGCTGGACTAGGGGAAGATACGCAGTATTTT,CASSAGLGEDTQYF
TRBJ2-7,TRBV6-5,TRBD2,NA,TGTGCCAGCTCAACTAGCGGCTCTTCCTACGAGCAGTACTTC,CASSTSGSSYEQYF
TRBJ1-2,TRBV5-5,NA,NA,TGTGCCAGCAGCTTGGAAGGAAACTATGGCTACACCTTC,CASSLEGNYGYTF
TRBJ2-5,TRBV18,TRBD1,NA,TGTGCCAGCTCAGCCTCGACAGGGCTCCAAGAGACCCAGTACTTC,CASSASTGLQETQYF
TRBJ2-3,TRBV9,NA,NA,TGTGCCAGCAGCCGCGGGGCTCCAGATACGCAGTATTTT,CASSRGAPDTQYF
TRBJ2-7,TRBV4-1,TRBD1,NA,TGCGCCAGCAGCCAACCGGGACAGGGGGTCTACGAGCAGTACTTC,CASSQPGQGVYEQYF
TRBJ2-2,TRBV4-1,NA,NA,TGCGCCAGCAGCCAAGTACCAGCGCTGAAATTGCACGGGGAGCTGTTTTTT,CASSQVPALKLHGELFF
TRBJ1-2,TRBV4-1,TRBD1,NA,TGCGCCAGCAGCCCAGGGGACAGGGACCATGGCTACACCTTC,CASSPGDRDHGYTF